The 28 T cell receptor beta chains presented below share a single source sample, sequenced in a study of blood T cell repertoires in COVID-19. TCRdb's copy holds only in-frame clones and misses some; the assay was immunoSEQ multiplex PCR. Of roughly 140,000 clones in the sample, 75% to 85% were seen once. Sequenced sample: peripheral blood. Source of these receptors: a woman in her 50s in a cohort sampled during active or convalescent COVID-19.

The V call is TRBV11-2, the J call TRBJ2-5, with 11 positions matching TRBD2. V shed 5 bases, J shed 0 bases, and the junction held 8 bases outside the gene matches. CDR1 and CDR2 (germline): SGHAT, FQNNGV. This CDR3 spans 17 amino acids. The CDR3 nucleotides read TGTGCCAGCAGCCGGCCGGGACTAGCGGTGTACCAAGAGACCCAGTACTTC. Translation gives CASSRPGLAVYQETQYF.

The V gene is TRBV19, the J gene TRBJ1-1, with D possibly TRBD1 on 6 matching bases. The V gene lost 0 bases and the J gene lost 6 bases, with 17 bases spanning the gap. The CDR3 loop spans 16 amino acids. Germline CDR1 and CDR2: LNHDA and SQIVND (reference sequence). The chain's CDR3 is CASSIDPGTLGAEAFF. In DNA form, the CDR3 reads TGTGCCAGTAGTATAGATCCAGGGACACTTGGGGCTGAAGCTTTCTTT. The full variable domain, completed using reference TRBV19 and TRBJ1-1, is DGGITQSPKYLFRKEGQNVTLSCEQNLNHDAMYWYRQDPGQGLRLIYYSQIVNDFQKGDIAEGYSVSREKKESFPLTVTSAQKNPTAFYLCASSIDPGTLGAEAFFGQGTRLTVV.

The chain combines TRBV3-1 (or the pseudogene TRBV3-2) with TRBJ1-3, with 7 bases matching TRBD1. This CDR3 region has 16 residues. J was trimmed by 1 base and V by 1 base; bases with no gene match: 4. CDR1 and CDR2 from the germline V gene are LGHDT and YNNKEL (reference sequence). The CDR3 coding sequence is TGTGCCAGCAGCCAAGGGGGACAGATATCTGGAAACACCATATATTTT. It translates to CASSQGGQISGNTIYF.

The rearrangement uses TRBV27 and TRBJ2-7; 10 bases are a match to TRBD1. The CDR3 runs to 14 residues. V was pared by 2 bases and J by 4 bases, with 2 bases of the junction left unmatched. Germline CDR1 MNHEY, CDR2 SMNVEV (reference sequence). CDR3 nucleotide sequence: TGTGCCAGCAGTTTAGGGACAGGGGCTTACGAGCAGTACTTC. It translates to CASSLGTGAYEQYF.

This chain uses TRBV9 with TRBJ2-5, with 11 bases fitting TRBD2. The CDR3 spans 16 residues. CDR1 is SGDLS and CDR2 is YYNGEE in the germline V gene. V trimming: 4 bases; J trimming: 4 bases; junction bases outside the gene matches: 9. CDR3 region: CASSTPLAGVLETQYF. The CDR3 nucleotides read TGTGCCAGCAGCACCCCACTAGCGGGGGTTTTAGAGACCCAGTACTTC. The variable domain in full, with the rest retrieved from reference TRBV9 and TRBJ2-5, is DSGVTQTPKHLITATGQRVTLRCSPRSGDLSVYWYQQSLDQGLQFLIQYYNGEERAKGNILERFSAQQFPDLHSELNLSSLELGDSALYFCASSTPLAGVLETQYFGPGTRLLVL.

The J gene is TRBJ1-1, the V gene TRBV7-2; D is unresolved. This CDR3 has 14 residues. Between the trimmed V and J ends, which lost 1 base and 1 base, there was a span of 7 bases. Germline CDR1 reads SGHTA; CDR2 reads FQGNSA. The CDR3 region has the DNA TGTGCCAGCAGCTTAGAGGCAGGGAACACTGAAGCTTTCTTT. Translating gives CASSLEAGNTEAFF.

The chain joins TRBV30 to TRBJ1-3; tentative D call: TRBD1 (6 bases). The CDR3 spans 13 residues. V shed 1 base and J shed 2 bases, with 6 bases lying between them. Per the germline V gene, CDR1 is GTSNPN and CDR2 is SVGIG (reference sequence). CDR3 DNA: TGTGCCTGGAGTGGGGACACTGGAAACACCATATATTTT. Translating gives CAWSGDTGNTIYF. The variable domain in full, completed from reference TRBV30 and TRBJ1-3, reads SQTIHQWPATLVQPVGSPLSLECTVEGTSNPNLYWYRQAAGRGLQLLFYSVGIGQISSEVPQNLSASRPQDRQFILSSKKLLLSDSGFYLCAWSGDTGNTIYFGEGSWLTVV.

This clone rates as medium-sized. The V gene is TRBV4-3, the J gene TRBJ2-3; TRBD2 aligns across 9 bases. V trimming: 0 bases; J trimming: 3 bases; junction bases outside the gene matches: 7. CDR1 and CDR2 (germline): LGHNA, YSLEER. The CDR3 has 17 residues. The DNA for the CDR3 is TGCGCCAGCAGCCAAGAGTTAGGCGGGGGGGGTACAGATACGCAGTATTTT. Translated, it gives CASSQELGGGGTDTQYF.

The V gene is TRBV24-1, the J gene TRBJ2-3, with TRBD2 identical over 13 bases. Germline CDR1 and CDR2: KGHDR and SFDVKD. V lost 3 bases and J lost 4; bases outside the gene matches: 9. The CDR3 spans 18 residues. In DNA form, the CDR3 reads TGTGCCACCAGTGATGCCCTACTAGCGGGGGGGCGCGCAGATACGCAGTATTTT. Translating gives CATSDALLAGGRADTQYF.

The CDR3 region has the DNA TGTGCCAGTAGTATCAGGACAGACTTAGCCAAAAACATTCAGTACTTC. This encodes CASSIRTDLAKNIQYF. V usage is TRBV19 and J usage is TRBJ2-4, with D possibly matching TRBD1 (6 bases). This CDR3 is 16 amino acids long. From germline, CDR1 is LNHDA and CDR2 SQIVND (reference sequence). Trimming shortened V by 3 bases and J by 0 bases, and 12 bases separated the two germline ends. The full variable domain, its missing parts supplied by reference TRBV19 and TRBJ2-4, is DGGITQSPKYLFRKEGQNVTLSCEQNLNHDAMYWYRQDPGQGLRLIYYSQIVNDFQKGDIAEGYSVSREKKESFPLTVTSAQKNPTAFYLCASSIRTDLAKNIQYFGAGTRLSVL.

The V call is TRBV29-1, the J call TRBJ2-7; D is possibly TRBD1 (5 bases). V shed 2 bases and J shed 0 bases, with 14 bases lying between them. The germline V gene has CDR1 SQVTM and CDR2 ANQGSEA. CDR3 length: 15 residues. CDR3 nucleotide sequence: TGCAGCGTTGAAACCGGCAGGGCCAGCTCCTACGAGCAGTACTTC. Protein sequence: CSVETGRASSYEQYF.

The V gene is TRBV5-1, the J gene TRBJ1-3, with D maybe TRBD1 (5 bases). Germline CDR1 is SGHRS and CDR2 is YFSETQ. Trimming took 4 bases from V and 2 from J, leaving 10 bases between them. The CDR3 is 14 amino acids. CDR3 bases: TGCGCCAGCAGCCGCGACAGCCCTGGAAACACCATATATTTT. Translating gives CASSRDSPGNTIYF.

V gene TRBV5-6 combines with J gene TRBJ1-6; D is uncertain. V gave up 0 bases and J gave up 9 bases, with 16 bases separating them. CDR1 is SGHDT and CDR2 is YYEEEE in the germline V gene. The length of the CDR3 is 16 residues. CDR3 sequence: CASSLVASADISPLHF. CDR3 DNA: TGTGCCAGCAGCTTGGTAGCGTCAGCAGACATTTCACCCCTCCACTTT.

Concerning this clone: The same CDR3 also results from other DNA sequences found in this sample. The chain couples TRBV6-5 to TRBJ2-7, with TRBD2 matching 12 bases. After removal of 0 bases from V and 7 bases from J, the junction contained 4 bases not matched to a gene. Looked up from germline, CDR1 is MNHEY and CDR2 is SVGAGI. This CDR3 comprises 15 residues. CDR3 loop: CASSYSGTSGYEQYF. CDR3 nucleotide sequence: TGTGCCAGCAGTTACTCCGGGACTAGCGGGTATGAGCAGTACTTC.

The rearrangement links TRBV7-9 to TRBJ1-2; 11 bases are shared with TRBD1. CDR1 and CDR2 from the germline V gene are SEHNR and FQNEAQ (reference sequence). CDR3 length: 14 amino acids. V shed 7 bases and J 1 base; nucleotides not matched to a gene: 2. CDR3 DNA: TGTGCCAGCACAGGGACAGGGGGTAACTATGGCTACACCTTC. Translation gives CASTGTGGNYGYTF.

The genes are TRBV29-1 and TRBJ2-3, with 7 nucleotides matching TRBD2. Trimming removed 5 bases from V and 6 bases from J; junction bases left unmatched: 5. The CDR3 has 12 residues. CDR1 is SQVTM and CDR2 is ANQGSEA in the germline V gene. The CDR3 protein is CSVLREGDTQYF. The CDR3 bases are TGCAGCGTTCTAAGGGAGGGGGATACGCAGTATTTT.

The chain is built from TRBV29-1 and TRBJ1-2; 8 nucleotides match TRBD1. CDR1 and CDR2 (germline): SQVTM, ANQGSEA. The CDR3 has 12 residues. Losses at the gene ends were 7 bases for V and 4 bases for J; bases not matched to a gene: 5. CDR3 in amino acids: CSAGQGGYGYTF. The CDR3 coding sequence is TGCAGCGCCGGACAGGGAGGCTATGGCTACACCTTC.

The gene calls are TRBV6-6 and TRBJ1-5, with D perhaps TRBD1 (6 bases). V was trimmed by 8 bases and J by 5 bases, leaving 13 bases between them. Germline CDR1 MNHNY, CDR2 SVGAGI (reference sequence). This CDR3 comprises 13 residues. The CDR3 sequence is CASGRNRDQPQHF. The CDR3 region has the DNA TGTGCCAGCGGGAGAAACAGGGATCAGCCCCAGCATTTT.

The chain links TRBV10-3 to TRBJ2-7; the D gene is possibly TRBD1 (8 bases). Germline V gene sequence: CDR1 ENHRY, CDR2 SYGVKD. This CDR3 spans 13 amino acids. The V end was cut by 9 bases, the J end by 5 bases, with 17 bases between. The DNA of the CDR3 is TGTGCCATTATGCGGGGGACAGGCAACGAGCAGTACTTC. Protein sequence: CAIMRGTGNEQYF.

The CDR3 loop reads CAISFPGNYGYTF. The CDR3 DNA reads TGTGCCATCAGTTTTCCGGGGAACTATGGCTACACCTTC. The V call is TRBV10-3, the J call TRBJ1-2, with D uncertain. V lost 5 bases to trimming and J lost 2 bases, with 9 bases between them. Germline assignment: CDR1 ENHRY and CDR2 SYGVKD. This CDR3 has 13 residues.

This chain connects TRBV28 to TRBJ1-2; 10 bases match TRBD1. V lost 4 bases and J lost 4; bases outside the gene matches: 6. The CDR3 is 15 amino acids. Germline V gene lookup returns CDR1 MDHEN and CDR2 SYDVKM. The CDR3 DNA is TGTGCCAGCAGTTCCACCGGGACAGGGGTCTATGGCTACACCTTC. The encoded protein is CASSSTGTGVYGYTF.

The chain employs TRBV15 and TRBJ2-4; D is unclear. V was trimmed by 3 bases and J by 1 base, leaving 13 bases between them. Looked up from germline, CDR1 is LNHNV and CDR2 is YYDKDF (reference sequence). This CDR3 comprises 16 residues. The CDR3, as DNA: TGTGCCACCAGCAGCAACCCCCAGGCGGCCAAAAACATTCAGTACTTC. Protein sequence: CATSSNPQAAKNIQYF. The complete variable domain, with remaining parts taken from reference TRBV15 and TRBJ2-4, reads DAMVIQNPRYQVTQFGKPVTLSCSQTLNHNVMYWYQQKSSQAPKLLFHYYDKDFNNEADTPDNFQSRRPNTSFCFLDIRSPGLGDTAMYLCATSSNPQAAKNIQYFGAGTRLSVL.

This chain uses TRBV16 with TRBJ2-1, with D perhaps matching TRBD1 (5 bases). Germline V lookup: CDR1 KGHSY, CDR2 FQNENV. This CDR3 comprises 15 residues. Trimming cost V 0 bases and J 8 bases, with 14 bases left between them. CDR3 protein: CASSQSQGGYDEQFF. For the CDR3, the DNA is TGTGCCAGCAGCCAATCGCAGGGTGGTTATGATGAGCAGTTCTTC.

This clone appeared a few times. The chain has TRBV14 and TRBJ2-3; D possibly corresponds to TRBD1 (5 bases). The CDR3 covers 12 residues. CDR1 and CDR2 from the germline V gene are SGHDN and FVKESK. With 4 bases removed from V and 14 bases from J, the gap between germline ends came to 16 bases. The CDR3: CASSLYPRVTYF. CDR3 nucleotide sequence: TGTGCCAGCAGCCTATATCCCAGGGTCACGTATTTT.

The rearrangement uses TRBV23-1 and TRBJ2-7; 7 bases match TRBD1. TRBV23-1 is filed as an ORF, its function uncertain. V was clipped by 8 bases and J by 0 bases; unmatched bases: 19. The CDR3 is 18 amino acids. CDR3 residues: CASETKGDSGRVSYEQYF. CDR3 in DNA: TGCGCCAGCGAGACAAAGGGGGACAGCGGCCGAGTCTCCTACGAGCAGTACTTC.

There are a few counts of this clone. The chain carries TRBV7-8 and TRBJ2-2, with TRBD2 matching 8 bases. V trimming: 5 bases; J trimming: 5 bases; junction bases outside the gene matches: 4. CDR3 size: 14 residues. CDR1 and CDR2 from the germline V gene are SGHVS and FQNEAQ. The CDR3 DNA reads TGTGCCAGCAGCCCGGGGGGGGCAACCGGGGAGCTGTTTTTT. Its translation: CASSPGGATGELFF.

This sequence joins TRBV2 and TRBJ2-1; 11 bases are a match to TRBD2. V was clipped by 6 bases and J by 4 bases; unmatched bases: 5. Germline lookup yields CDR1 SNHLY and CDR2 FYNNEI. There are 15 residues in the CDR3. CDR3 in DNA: TGTGCCAGCAGCGCCACTAGCGGGGGTTACAATGAGCAGTTCTTC. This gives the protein CASSATSGGYNEQFF.

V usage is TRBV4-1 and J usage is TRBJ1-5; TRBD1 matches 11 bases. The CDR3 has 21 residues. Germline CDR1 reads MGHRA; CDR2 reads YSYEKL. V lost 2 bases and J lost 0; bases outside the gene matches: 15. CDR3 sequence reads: CASSQNPRTGGSRYSNQPQHF. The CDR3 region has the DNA TGCGCCAGCAGCCAAAACCCCCGGACAGGGGGCAGCCGCTATAGCAATCAGCCCCAGCATTTT.